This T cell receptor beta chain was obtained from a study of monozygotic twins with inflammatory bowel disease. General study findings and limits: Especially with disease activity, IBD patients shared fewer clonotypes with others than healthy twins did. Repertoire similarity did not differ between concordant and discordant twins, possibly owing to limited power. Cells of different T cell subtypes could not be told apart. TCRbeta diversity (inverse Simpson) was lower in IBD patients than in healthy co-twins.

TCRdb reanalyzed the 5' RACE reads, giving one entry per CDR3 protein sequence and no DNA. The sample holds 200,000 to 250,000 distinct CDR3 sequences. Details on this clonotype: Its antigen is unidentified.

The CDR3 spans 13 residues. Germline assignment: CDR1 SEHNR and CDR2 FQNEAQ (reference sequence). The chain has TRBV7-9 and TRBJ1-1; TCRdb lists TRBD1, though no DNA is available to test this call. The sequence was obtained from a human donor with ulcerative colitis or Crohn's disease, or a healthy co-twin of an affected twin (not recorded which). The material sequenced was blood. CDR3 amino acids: CASSSVSGTEAFF.